Below, 27 T cell receptor beta chains from the same sample are listed, as sequenced in a study of brain T cells in children with intractable seizures. Here immunoSEQ multiplex PCR was the method, and the copy in TCRdb shows in-frame clones only, minus some. The table has under 150,000 clones, 90% to 95% seen once. Sequenced material: peripheral blood, taken at surgery. The receptors were sampled from a boy younger than two with hemimegalencephaly and intractable seizures.

The V call is TRBV28, the J call TRBJ2-1, with D maybe TRBD2 (6 bases). In germline, CDR1 is MDHEN, CDR2 SYDVKM. This CDR3 comprises 15 residues. Trimming left V 1 base short and J 7 bases short, with 14 bases between. Written as DNA, the CDR3 is TGTGCCAGCAGTTTATTAACCGGACTACCTAATGAGCAGTTCTTC. Translated, it gives CASSLLTGLPNEQFF. The full variable domain, with the rest looked up from reference TRBV28 and TRBJ2-1, is DVKVTQSSRYLVKRTGEKVFLECVQDMDHENMFWYRQDPGLGLRLIYFSYDVKMKEKGDIPEGYSVSREKKERFSLILESASTNQTSMYLCASSLLTGLPNEQFFGPGTRLTVL.

The chain carries TRBV11-2 and TRBJ1-4, with D hard to call. The CDR3 is 16 residues long. Deletions cut 2 bases from V and 0 bases from J, with 10 bases between. Germline values: CDR1 SGHAT, CDR2 FQNNGV. CDR3 sequence reads: CASSLRGGATNEKLFF. CDR3 nucleotide sequence: TGTGCCAGCAGCTTACGTGGTGGGGCAACTAATGAAAAACTGTTTTTT.

The chain employs TRBV30 and TRBJ1-6; possibly TRBD1 for D (6 bases). This CDR3 is 16 amino acids long. Per germline, CDR1 GTSNPN and CDR2 SVGIG (reference sequence). Trimming pared 3 bases from V and 8 bases from J, leaving 20 bases between. CDR3 amino acids: CAWRGADRGVDSPLHF. The CDR3 DNA is TGTGCCTGGAGGGGGGCGGACAGAGGCGTGGATTCACCCCTCCACTTT.

The chain joins TRBV2 to TRBJ1-2; D remains ambiguous. The CDR3 contains 12 residues. Germline V gives CDR1 SNHLY, CDR2 FYNNEI. Trimming removed 7 bases from V and 8 bases from J, with 14 bases in between. CDR3 coding DNA: TGTGCCAGCAAGTCAGACGGGCAAGGCTACACCTTC. Its protein product is CASKSDGQGYTF.

V gene TRBV9 combines with J gene TRBJ1-6, with unresolved D. V shed 3 bases and J shed 7 bases, with 11 bases lying between them. Germline V gives CDR1 SGDLS, CDR2 YYNGEE. The CDR3 runs 14 residues. The CDR3 sequence is CASSARPPNSPLHF. The CDR3 nucleotides read TGTGCCAGCAGCGCCCGCCCCCCGAATTCACCCCTCCACTTT.

The V and J genes are TRBV11-2 and TRBJ2-1; no clear D gene. The CDR3 spans 12 residues. V gave up 5 bases and J gave up 4 bases, with 6 bases separating them. Per the germline V gene, CDR1 is SGHAT and CDR2 is FQNNGV. The CDR3 coding sequence is TGTGCCAGCAGCCGACCTTACAATGAGCAGTTCTTC. The encoded protein is CASSRPYNEQFF.

This chain uses TRBV28 with TRBJ1-2, with D perhaps TRBD1 (5 bases). The ends were cut back, 6 bases at V and 4 bases at J, with 15 bases in the middle. Looked up from germline, CDR1 is MDHEN and CDR2 is SYDVKM. The CDR3 totals 14 residues. The chain's CDR3 is CASSRRGTAYGYTF. CDR3 bases: TGTGCCAGCAGCAGGCGGGGGACGGCCTATGGCTACACCTTC.

This chain connects TRBV29-1 to TRBJ1-1; perhaps TRBD1 as D (6 bases). Trimming removed 4 bases from V and 10 bases from J, with 10 bases in between. The CDR3 runs 10 residues. CDR1 and CDR2 (germline): SQVTM, ANQGSEA. In DNA form, the CDR3 reads TGCAGCGTTGTCGAGGGGGGAGCTTTCTTT. Protein product: CSVVEGGAFF. The complete variable domain, with remaining parts taken from reference TRBV29-1 and TRBJ1-1, reads SAVISQKPSRDICQRGTSLTIQCQVDSQVTMMFWYRQQPGQSLTLIATANQGSEATYESGFVIDKFPISRPNLTFSTLTVSNMSPEDSSIYLCSVVEGGAFFGQGTRLTVV.

The V and J genes are TRBV6-2 or TRBV6-3 and TRBJ1-5; D unclear. The CDR3 loop spans 14 amino acids. The germline CDR1 and CDR2 sequences are MNHEY and SVGEGT. Trimming cost V 2 bases and J 3 bases, with 8 bases left between them. The CDR3 loop is CASSYRRSNQPQHF. The CDR3 DNA sequence: TGTGCCAGCAGTTACAGACGGTCCAATCAGCCCCAGCATTTT.

This chain connects TRBV14 to TRBJ2-7; D possibly matches TRBD1 or TRBD2 (5 bases each). CDR3 length equals 17 residues. From germline, CDR1 is SGHDN and CDR2 FVKESK. The V and J ends lost 5 bases and 0 bases respectively, with 20 bases between them. The DNA of the CDR3 is TGTGCCAGCAGCGGACGGACGGGGCGAAGGGGCTCCTACGAGCAGTACTTC. It translates to CASSGRTGRRGSYEQYF.

This sequence joins TRBV18 and TRBJ2-2; maybe TRBD2 (5 bases). V lost 3 bases, J lost 3 bases, and 14 bases lay in between. The CDR3 contains 16 residues. Germline V gene lookup returns CDR1 KGHSH and CDR2 LQKENI. The CDR3 nucleotides are TGTGCCAGCTCACCCCGGCTAGCCGCCCACACCGGGGAGCTGTTTTTT. It codes for CASSPRLAAHTGELFF.

The chain carries TRBV19 and TRBJ2-2; the match to TRBD1 covers 7 bases. CDR3 size: 15 residues. The V segment lost 3 bases and the J segment 6 bases; nucleotides outside the gene matches: 7. CDR1 and CDR2 from the germline V gene are LNHDA and SQIVND (reference sequence). The CDR3 sequence: CASSIGTGVPGELFF. The CDR3 DNA follows: TGTGCCAGTAGTATTGGAACAGGGGTTCCCGGGGAGCTGTTTTTT.

V is TRBV7-3 and J is TRBJ2-5, with TRBD1 matching over 8 bases. This CDR3 has 14 residues. Trimming at V came to 2 bases and at J to 5 bases, leaving 4 bases not matched to a gene. The germline gives CDR1 SGHTA, CDR2 FQGTGA. The CDR3 region is CASSLQGALETQYF. The DNA of the CDR3 is TGTGCCAGCAGCTTACAGGGGGCCTTGGAGACCCAGTACTTC.

This clone was detected many times. CDR3 nucleotides: TGTGCCAGCAGCCAGGACCCCGGACAGGGGAACACTGAAGCTTTCTTT. Protein sequence: CASSQDPGQGNTEAFF. The chain carries TRBV4-2 and TRBJ1-1, with 8 positions matching TRBD1. Germline V lookup: CDR1 LGHNA, CDR2 YNFKEQ. The CDR3 runs 16 residues. Unmatched junction bases numbered 7, after V lost 3 bases and J lost 1 base.

The V gene is TRBV7-6, the J gene TRBJ2-3, with 13 bases lining up with TRBD2. Germline CDR1 SGHVS, CDR2 FNYEAQ. Germline trimming cut 5 bases from V and 2 bases from J; bases unmatched to any gene: 10. The CDR3 extends over 18 amino acids. The CDR3 protein is CASSLGLAGAPFTDTQYF. The CDR3 region has the DNA TGTGCCAGCAGCCTTGGACTAGCGGGAGCACCTTTCACAGATACGCAGTATTTT.

V and J are TRBV3-1 (or the pseudogene TRBV3-2) and TRBJ1-4; D not certain. Trimming stripped 4 bases from V and 0 bases from J, with 9 bases between. CDR3 length: 15 amino acids. CDR1 is LGHDT and CDR2 is YNNKEL in the germline V gene (reference sequence). The CDR3 is CASSPSSATNEKLFF. The DNA for the CDR3 is TGTGCCAGCAGCCCCAGCTCGGCAACTAATGAAAAACTGTTTTTT.

This clone was recorded only once. This chain connects TRBV3-1 (or the pseudogene TRBV3-2) to TRBJ2-2; 8 bases line up with TRBD1. This CDR3 contains 18 residues. V was clipped by 2 bases and J by 2 bases; unmatched bases: 10. The germline V gene encodes CDR1 LGHDT and CDR2 YNNKEL (reference sequence). As DNA, the CDR3 is TGTGCCAGCAGCCAATTACCTCAGGGGGCTGCAAACACCGGGGAGCTGTTTTTT. It encodes CASSQLPQGAANTGELFF.

J is TRBJ2-5 and V is TRBV3-1 (or the pseudogene TRBV3-2); tentatively, D is TRBD1 or TRBD2 (5 bases each). CDR1 is LGHDT and CDR2 is YNNKEL in the germline V gene (reference sequence). There are 15 residues in the CDR3. Between the trimmed V and J ends, which lost 4 bases and 1 base, there was a span of 13 bases. The CDR3, as DNA: TGTGCCAGCAGCCCCTCGGACGGGGCCCAAGAGACCCAGTACTTC. Protein product: CASSPSDGAQETQYF.

The CDR3 protein is CASSQASATNEKLFF. The CDR3 DNA reads as TGTGCCAGCAGCCAAGCATCGGCAACTAATGAAAAACTGTTTTTT. This chain connects TRBV16 to TRBJ1-4; D uncertain. The CDR3 loop spans 15 amino acids. Trimming left V 2 bases short and J 0 bases short, with 7 bases between. CDR1 is KGHSY, CDR2 FQNENV, per germline. Using reference TRBV16 and TRBJ1-4 for the parts outside the CDR3, the full variable domain is GEEVAQTPKHLVRGEGQKAKLYCAPIKGHSYVFWYQQVLKNEFKFLISFQNENVFDETGMPKERFSAKCLPNSPCSLEIQATKLEDSAVYFCASSQASATNEKLFFGSGTQLSVL.

The chain combines TRBV5-1 with TRBJ2-3; TRBD1 matches 10 bases. The germline V gene encodes CDR1 SGHRS and CDR2 YFSETQ. The CDR3 sequence is 16 residues long. The junction had 7 bases not matched to a gene; V was cut back by 0 bases and J by 6 bases. The CDR3 here is CASSLGARDRGDTQYF. As DNA, the CDR3 is TGCGCCAGCAGCTTGGGGGCTCGGGACAGGGGTGATACGCAGTATTTT.

This clone appeared once. The chain joins TRBV19 to TRBJ2-1; tentative D call: TRBD1 (6 bases). The CDR3 has 17 amino acids. V was shortened by 5 bases and J by 0 bases, with 17 bases between the two germline ends. Looked up from germline, CDR1 is LNHDA and CDR2 is SQIVND (reference sequence). This chain's CDR3 is CASSPTGGWDSYNEQFF. The CDR3, as DNA: TGTGCCAGTAGTCCCACTGGGGGCTGGGACTCCTACAATGAGCAGTTCTTC. Drawing the rest from reference TRBV19 and TRBJ2-1, the complete variable domain is DGGITQSPKYLFRKEGQNVTLSCEQNLNHDAMYWYRQDPGQGLRLIYYSQIVNDFQKGDIAEGYSVSREKKESFPLTVTSAQKNPTAFYLCASSPTGGWDSYNEQFFGPGTRLTVL.

The V gene is TRBV9, the J gene TRBJ2-7; 8 bases fit TRBD2. This CDR3 region has 15 residues. Losses at the gene ends were 4 bases for V and 3 bases for J; bases not matched to a gene: 9. The V gene's germline CDR1 is SGDLS and CDR2 YYNGEE. The CDR3 nucleotides read TGTGCCAGCAGCACTAGAGCGGGAGTGGGCTACGAGCAGTACTTC. This translates into CASSTRAGVGYEQYF.

The chain is built from TRBV27 and TRBJ2-3; 10 nucleotides agree with TRBD2. The germline V gene has CDR1 MNHEY and CDR2 SMNVEV (reference sequence). V trimming: 7 bases; J trimming: 6 bases; junction bases outside the gene matches: 10. The CDR3 length is 15 residues. The CDR3: CASKSLAGARDTQYF. CDR3 coding DNA: TGTGCCAGCAAATCCCTAGCGGGAGCACGGGATACGCAGTATTTT.

The count of this clone is one. This chain joins TRBV3-1 (or the pseudogene TRBV3-2) and TRBJ2-7; D unresolved. CDR3 size: 12 residues. V shed 3 bases and J shed 0 bases, with 3 bases lying between them. Germline CDR1 LGHDT, CDR2 YNNKEL (reference sequence). The CDR3 DNA is TGTGCCAGCAGCCAGAGCTCCTACGAGCAGTACTTC. Residues: CASSQSSYEQYF.

The chain couples TRBV7-8 to TRBJ2-1, with TRBD2 identical over 8 bases. The CDR3 spans 16 residues. V shed 2 bases, J shed 5 bases, and the junction held 8 bases outside the gene matches. Germline-derived CDR1 and CDR2 are SGHVS and FQNEAQ. Here the CDR3 DNA reads TGTGCCAGCAGCTTATACGAACTAGCGGCCAACAATGAGCAGTTCTTC. Translated: CASSLYELAANNEQFF.

As regards this clone: This sample also contains other DNA sequences that code for the same CDR3. The gene calls are TRBV28 and TRBJ1-4; D gene ambiguous. Germline V gene data show CDR1 as MDHEN and CDR2 as SYDVKM. V lost 2 bases and J 2 bases, leaving 6 bases between the germline ends. There are 14 residues in the CDR3. This CDR3 reads CASSLPATNEKLFF. For the CDR3, the DNA is TGTGCCAGCAGTTTACCTGCTACTAATGAAAAACTGTTTTTT. The whole variable domain, remainder taken from reference TRBV28 and TRBJ1-4, is DVKVTQSSRYLVKRTGEKVFLECVQDMDHENMFWYRQDPGLGLRLIYFSYDVKMKEKGDIPEGYSVSREKKERFSLILESASTNQTSMYLCASSLPATNEKLFFGSGTQLSVL.

This chain joins TRBV11-2 and TRBJ1-5; 7 bases map to TRBD1. This CDR3 is 14 amino acids long. Germline CDR1 and CDR2: SGHAT and FQNNGV. After removal of 5 bases from V and 7 bases from J, the junction contained 8 bases not matched to a gene. The CDR3 DNA reads as TGTGCCAGCAGCCCAACTACAGGGGAACAGCCCCAGCATTTT. This gives the protein CASSPTTGEQPQHF.